This is a list of T cell receptor beta chains from one sample in a study of blood T cell repertoires in COVID-19. Generated by immunoSEQ multiplex PCR, the TCRdb table keeps only in-frame clones and is missing some. The sample yields tens of thousands of clones, nearly 90% seen once. The sample comprised peripheral blood. Every receptor here comes from an older man with active or convalescent COVID-19. CDR3s leave out the opening cysteine and the closing phenylalanine or tryptophan. Each record gives: V gene, J gene, CDR3 protein.

V gene: TRBV4-3
J gene: TRBJ2-1
CDR3 protein: ASSQDRGVTYNEQF

V gene: TRBV7-3
J gene: TRBJ2-5
CDR3 protein: ASSSTGLVTSEETQY

V gene: TRBV5-1
J gene: TRBJ1-2
CDR3 protein: ASSLGTGEGYT

V gene: TRBV11-2
J gene: TRBJ2-5
CDR3 protein: ASSEGQGAAQETQY

V gene: TRBV6-2/TRBV6-3
J gene: TRBJ2-4
CDR3 protein: ASSPVPQNIQY

V gene: TRBV7-2
J gene: TRBJ2-2
CDR3 protein: ASSILAGGPGELF

V gene: TRBV5-4
J gene: TRBJ1-1
CDR3 protein: ASSSDGTGATEAF

V gene: TRBV7-2
J gene: TRBJ2-5
CDR3 protein: ASSLHRGQETQY

V gene: TRBV5-1
J gene: TRBJ2-7
CDR3 protein: ASSLEASGILAEQY

V gene: TRBV6-2/TRBV6-3
J gene: TRBJ1-1
CDR3 protein: ASSPHGSGNTEAF

V gene: TRBV7-9
J gene: TRBJ2-7
CDR3 protein: ASSLVLAGNYEQY

V gene: TRBV4-1
J gene: TRBJ2-3
CDR3 protein: ASSTGYGVRSTDTQY

V gene: TRBV9
J gene: TRBJ2-7
CDR3 protein: ASSAWDRDEQY

V gene: TRBV7-9
J gene: TRBJ2-5
CDR3 protein: ASSTGTSGRAGETQY

V gene: TRBV6-6
J gene: TRBJ1-3
CDR3 protein: ASSSGQGLSGNTIY

V gene: TRBV28
J gene: TRBJ1-2
CDR3 protein: ASSNNGYT

V gene: TRBV6-2/TRBV6-3
J gene: TRBJ2-2
CDR3 protein: ASSSSRSAGRGGELF

V gene: TRBV29-1
J gene: TRBJ1-4
CDR3 protein: SVEERSEKLF

V gene: TRBV30
J gene: TRBJ2-5
CDR3 protein: AWSVLQGRETQY

V gene: TRBV9
J gene: TRBJ1-1
CDR3 protein: ASSVAGSGGMNTEAF

V gene: TRBV7-9
J gene: TRBJ2-1
CDR3 protein: ASSLVIAAYNEQF

V gene: TRBV19
J gene: TRBJ1-4
CDR3 protein: ASSLRQGVEEKLF

V gene: TRBV6-5
J gene: TRBJ2-1
CDR3 protein: ASSYSRTERGEQF

V gene: TRBV27
J gene: TRBJ2-5
CDR3 protein: ASSPWSGTQY

V gene: TRBV30
J gene: TRBJ1-6
CDR3 protein: AWRETGNLSPLH

V gene: TRBV27
J gene: TRBJ2-3
CDR3 protein: ASSTPGTRQY